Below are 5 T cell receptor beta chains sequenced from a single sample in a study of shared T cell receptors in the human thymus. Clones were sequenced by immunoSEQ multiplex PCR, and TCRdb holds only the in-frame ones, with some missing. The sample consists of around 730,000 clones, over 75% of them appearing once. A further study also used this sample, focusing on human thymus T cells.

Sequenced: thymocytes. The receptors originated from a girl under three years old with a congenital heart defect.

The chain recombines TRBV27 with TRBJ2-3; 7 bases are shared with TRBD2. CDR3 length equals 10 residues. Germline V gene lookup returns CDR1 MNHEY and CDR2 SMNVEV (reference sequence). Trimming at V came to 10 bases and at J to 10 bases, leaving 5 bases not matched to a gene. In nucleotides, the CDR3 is TGTGCCAAAGGACTAGAGGCGCAGTATTTT. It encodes CAKGLEAQYF.

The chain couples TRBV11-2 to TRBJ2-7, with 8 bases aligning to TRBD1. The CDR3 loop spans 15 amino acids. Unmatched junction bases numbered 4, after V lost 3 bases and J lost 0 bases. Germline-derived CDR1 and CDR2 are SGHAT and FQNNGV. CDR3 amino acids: CASSFRDRTSYEQYF. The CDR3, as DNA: TGTGCCAGCAGCTTCCGGGACAGGACCTCCTACGAGCAGTACTTC.

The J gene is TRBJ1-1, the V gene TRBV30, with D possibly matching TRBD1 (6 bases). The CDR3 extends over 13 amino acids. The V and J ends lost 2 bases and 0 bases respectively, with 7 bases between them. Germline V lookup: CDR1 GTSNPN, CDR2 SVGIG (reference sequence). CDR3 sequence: CAWSRTVNTEAFF. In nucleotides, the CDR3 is TGTGCCTGGAGTAGGACAGTGAACACTGAAGCTTTCTTT.

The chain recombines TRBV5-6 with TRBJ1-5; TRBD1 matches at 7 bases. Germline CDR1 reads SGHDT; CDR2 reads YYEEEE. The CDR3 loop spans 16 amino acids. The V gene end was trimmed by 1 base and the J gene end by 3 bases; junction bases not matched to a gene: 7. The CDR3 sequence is CASSLSTGAVNQPQHF. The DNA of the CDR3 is TGTGCCAGCAGCTTGTCTACAGGGGCAGTCAATCAGCCCCAGCATTTT.

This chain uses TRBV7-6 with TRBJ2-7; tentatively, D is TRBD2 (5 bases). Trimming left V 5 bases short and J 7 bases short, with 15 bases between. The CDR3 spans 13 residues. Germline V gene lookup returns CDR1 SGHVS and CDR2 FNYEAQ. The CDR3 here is CASSPGVHWEQYF. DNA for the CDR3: TGTGCCAGCAGCCCCGGGGTGCATTGGGAGCAGTACTTC. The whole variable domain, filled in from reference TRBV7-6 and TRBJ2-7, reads GAGVSQSPRYKVTKRGQDVALRCDPISGHVSLYWYRQALGQGPEFLTYFNYEAQQDKSGLPNDRFSAERPEGSISTLTIQRTEQRDSAMYRCASSPGVHWEQYFGPGTRLTVT.